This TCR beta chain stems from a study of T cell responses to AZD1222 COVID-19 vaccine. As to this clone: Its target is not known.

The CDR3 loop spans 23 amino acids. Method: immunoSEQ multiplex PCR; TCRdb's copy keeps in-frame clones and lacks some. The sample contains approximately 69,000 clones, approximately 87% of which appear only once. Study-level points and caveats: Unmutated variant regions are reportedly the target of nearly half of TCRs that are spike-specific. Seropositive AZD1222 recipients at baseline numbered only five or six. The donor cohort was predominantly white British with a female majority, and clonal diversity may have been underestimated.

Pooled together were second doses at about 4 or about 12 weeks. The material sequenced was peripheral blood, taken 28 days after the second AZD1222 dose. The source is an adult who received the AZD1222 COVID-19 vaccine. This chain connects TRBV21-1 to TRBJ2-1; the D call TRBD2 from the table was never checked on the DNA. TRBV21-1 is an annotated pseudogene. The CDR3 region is CASAPAGQLLAGALVSIYNEQFF. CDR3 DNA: TGTGCCAGCGCCCCTGCGGGGCAGCTACTAGCGGGAGCTCTGGTTTCGATCTACAATGAGCAGTTCTTC.